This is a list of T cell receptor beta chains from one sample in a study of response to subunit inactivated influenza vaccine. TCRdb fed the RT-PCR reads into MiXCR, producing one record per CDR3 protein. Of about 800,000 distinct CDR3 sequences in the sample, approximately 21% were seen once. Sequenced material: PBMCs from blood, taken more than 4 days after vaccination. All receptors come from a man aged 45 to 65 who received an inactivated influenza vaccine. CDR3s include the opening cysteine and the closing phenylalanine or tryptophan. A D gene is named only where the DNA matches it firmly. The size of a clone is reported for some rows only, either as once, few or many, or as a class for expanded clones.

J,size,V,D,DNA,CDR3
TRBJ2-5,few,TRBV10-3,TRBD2,TGTGCCATCAGTGAGCAGGGCGGGGGTCGGGAGACCCAGTACTTC,CAISEQGGGRETQYF
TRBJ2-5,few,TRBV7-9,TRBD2,TGTGCCAGCAGCCAGGGACTAGCTCAAGAGACCCAGTACTTC,CASSQGLAQETQYF
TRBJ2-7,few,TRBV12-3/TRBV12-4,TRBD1,TGTGCCAGCAGACCTACCGGGACAGCCTACGAGCAGTACTTC,CASRPTGTAYEQYF
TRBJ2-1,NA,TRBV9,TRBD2,TGTGCCAGCAGCGAGGCGTTGGCGGGGGGGCTCTCCTACAATGAGCAGTTCTTC,CASSEALAGGLSYNEQFF
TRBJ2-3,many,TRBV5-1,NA,TGCGCCAGCAGCTTGGATGGTCGCGCTTTGGATACGCAGTATTTT,CASSLDGRALDTQYF
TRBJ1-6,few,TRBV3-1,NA,TGTGCCAGCAGCCAAGACGGGGTTTCACCCCTCCACTTT,CASSQDGVSPLHF
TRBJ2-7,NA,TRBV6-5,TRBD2,TGTGCCAGCAGTTACTCTGGACTAGCGGGTGCTTACGAGCAGTACTTC,CASSYSGLAGAYEQYF
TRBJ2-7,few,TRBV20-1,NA,TGCAGTGCTAGAGACCCATGGGACCCCTACGAGCAGTACTTC,CSARDPWDPYEQYF
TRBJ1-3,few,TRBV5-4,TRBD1,TGTGCCAGCAGCTCACGGACAGGGTGGGAAAACACCATATATTTT,CASSSRTGWENTIYF
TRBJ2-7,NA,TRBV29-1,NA,TGCAGCGTTGAGAGGGCTTACGAGCAGTACTTC,CSVERAYEQYF
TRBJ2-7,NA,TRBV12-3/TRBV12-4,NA,TGTGCCAGCAGTTTAGCTTTGCGGCCGGTCTACGAGCAGTACTTC,CASSLALRPVYEQYF
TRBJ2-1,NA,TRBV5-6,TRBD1,TGTGCCAGCAGCTTGGGGGTCAGGGGGCGTTTCAATGAGCAGTTCTTC,CASSLGVRGRFNEQFF
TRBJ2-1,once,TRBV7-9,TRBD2,TGTGCCAGCAGCGTCAGCGGGAGCGCATACAATAAGCAGTTCTTC,CASSVSGSAYNKQFF
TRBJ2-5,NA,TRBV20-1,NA,TGCAGTGCTCCGACCCTGGGGGAGACCCAGTACTTC,CSAPTLGETQYF
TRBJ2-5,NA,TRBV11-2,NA,TGTGCCAGCAGCTTATGGACTTCGAGGGGGGAGACCCAGTACTTC,CASSLWTSRGETQYF
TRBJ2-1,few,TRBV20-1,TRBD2,TGCAGTGCTAGAGATCGCCGGCTAGCGGGGGGACCAAGCTCCTACAATGAGCAGTTCTTC,CSARDRRLAGGPSSYNEQFF
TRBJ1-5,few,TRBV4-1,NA,TGCGCCAGCAGCCCCCGGACAAGAAGCAATCAGCCCCAGCATTTT,CASSPRTRSNQPQHF
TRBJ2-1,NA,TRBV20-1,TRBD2,TGCAGTGCTACCGGCGGGGGACTAGCGGGACCCCCCAGCTCCTACAATGAGCAGTTCTTC,CSATGGGLAGPPSSYNEQFF
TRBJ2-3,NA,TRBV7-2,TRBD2,TGTGCCAGCAGCTTTCGGGGGGGTAGCACAGATACGCAGTATTTT,CASSFRGGSTDTQYF
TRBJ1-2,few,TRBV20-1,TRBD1,TGCAGTGCAGGCGACAGGGGTCTCGGCTACACCTTC,CSAGDRGLGYTF
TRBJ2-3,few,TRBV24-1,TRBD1,TGTGCCACACGGGACAGCGCGGGCTATACGCAGTATTTT,CATRDSAGYTQYF
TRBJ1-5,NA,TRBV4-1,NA,TGCGCCAGCAGCCAATTTTTCGGGTCTTTCAATCAGCCCCAGCATTTT,CASSQFFGSFNQPQHF
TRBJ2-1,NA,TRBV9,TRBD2,TGTGCCAGCAGCGTAGGGGGGGGAACTTACAATGAGCAGTTCTTC,CASSVGGGTYNEQFF
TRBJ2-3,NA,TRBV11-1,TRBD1,TGTGCCAGCAGCCCATTCCCACGCGCCGGGACAGGGACAGATACGCAGTATTTT,CASSPFPRAGTGTDTQYF
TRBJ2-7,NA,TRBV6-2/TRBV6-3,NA,TGTGCCAGCAGTCCCGACAGCAAACCCTCCTACGAGCAGTACTTC,CASSPDSKPSYEQYF
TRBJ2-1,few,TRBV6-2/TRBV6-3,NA,TGTGCCAGCAGTTACTGGGGGTTCAAAGGCAATGAGCAGTTCTTC,CASSYWGFKGNEQFF
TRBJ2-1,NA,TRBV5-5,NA,TGTGCCAGCAGCTTTGCCCAAGCCTCCTACAATGAGCAGTTCTTC,CASSFAQASYNEQFF
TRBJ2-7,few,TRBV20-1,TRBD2,TGCAGTGCTGGCGGCGGGGGACCGGAGCAGTACTTC,CSAGGGGPEQYF
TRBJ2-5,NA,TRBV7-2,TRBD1,TGTGCCAGCAAGCCCCAACAGGGGTCTCGAGAGACCCAGTACTTC,CASKPQQGSRETQYF
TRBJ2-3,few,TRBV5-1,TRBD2,TGCGCCAGCAGCTTGCTGGGGGGGGACCTCACAGATACGCAGTATTTT,CASSLLGGDLTDTQYF
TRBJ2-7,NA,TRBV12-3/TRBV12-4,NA,TGTGCCAGCAGTTTGGTCCTAACAGGGAGGGCCCACGAGCAGTACTTC,CASSLVLTGRAHEQYF
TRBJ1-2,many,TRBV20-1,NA,TGCAGTGCTAGGGGTGGAGCTTATGGCTACACCTTC,CSARGGAYGYTF
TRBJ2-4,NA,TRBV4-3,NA,TGCGCCAGCAGCCAAAGTCGTATGGAAAACATTCAGTACTTC,CASSQSRMENIQYF
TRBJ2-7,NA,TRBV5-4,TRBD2,TGTGCCAGCAGCTTGGAAGGCGGGGGGCACTCCTACGAGCAGTACTTC,CASSLEGGGHSYEQYF
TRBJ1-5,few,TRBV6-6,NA,TGTGCCAGCAGTATACAGGGTAATCAGCCCCAGCATTTT,CASSIQGNQPQHF
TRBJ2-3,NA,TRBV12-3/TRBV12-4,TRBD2,TGTGCCATCTCACGGCGCGGGAGGACTTCGGATACGCAGTATTTT,CAISRRGRTSDTQYF
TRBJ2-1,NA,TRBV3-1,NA,TGTGCCAGCAGCCGCGAACCAGAGAGCTCCTACAATGAGCAGTTCTTC,CASSREPESSYNEQFF